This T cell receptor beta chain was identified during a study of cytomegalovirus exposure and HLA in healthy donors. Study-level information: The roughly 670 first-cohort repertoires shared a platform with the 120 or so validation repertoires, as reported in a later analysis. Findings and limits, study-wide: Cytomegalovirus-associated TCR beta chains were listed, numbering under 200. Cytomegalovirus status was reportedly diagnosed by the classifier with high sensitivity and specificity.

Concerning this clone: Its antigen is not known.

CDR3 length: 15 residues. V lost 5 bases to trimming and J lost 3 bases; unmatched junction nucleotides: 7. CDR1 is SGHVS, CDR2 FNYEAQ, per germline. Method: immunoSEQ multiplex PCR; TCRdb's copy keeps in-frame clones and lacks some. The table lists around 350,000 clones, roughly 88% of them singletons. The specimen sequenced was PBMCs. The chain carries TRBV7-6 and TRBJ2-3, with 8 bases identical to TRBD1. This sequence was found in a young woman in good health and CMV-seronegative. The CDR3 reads CASSDRTGNTDTQYF. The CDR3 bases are TGTGCCAGCAGCGACCGGACAGGGAATACAGATACGCAGTATTTT. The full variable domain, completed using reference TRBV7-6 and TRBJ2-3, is GAGVSQSPRYKVTKRGQDVALRCDPISGHVSLYWYRQALGQGPEFLTYFNYEAQQDKSGLPNDRFSAERPEGSISTLTIQRTEQRDSAMYRCASSDRTGNTDTQYFGPGTRLTVL.